These 9 T cell receptor beta chains were sequenced from one sample in a study of cytomegalovirus exposure and HLA in healthy donors. The PCR employed 60 Vbeta primers together with 13 Jbeta primers. Some clones are missing from TCRdb's copy, which holds only in-frame ones; the method was immunoSEQ multiplex PCR. This repertoire shows about 36,000 clones, nearly 70% found once; its top ten account for approximately 7%. Material for sequencing was PBMCs. The receptors were sampled from a man aged 30 to 45 in good health and CMV-seronegative.

V and J are TRBV6-1 and TRBJ2-3, with D perhaps TRBD1 (5 bases). Germline CDR1 MNHNS, CDR2 SASEGT. The CDR3 is made up of 14 amino acids. Trimming removed 5 bases from V and 3 bases from J, with 12 bases in between. Here the CDR3 reads CASSTGLGTDTQYF. CDR3 DNA sequence: TGTGCCAGCAGTACAGGCTTGGGGACAGATACGCAGTATTTT.

The rearrangement links TRBV28 to TRBJ1-2, with TRBD1 matching 7 bases. V shed 10 bases, J shed 6 bases, and the junction held 14 bases outside the gene matches. The CDR3 covers 14 residues. CDR1 is MDHEN, CDR2 SYDVKM, per germline. CDR3 protein: CAIQTTGVRDGYTF. In nucleotides, the CDR3 is TGTGCCATCCAGACCACAGGGGTAAGGGATGGCTACACCTTC.

The chain employs TRBV5-1 and TRBJ2-5; D perhaps matches TRBD2 (6 bases). The V gene lost 7 bases and the J gene lost 5 bases, with 18 bases spanning the gap. The CDR3 totals 14 residues. From germline, CDR1 is SGHRS and CDR2 YFSETQ. The CDR3 loop reads CASGGGTHGETQYF. The CDR3 DNA is TGCGCCAGCGGCGGCGGGACTCATGGGGAGACCCAGTACTTC.

The CDR3 bases are TGTGCCAGCAGTCGGACAGGGATGCACATTCAGTACTTC. As protein: CASSRTGMHIQYF. The chain couples TRBV6-5 to TRBJ2-4; 8 bases line up with TRBD1. J lost 8 bases, V lost 5 bases, and 5 bases had no gene match. The CDR3 length is 13 residues. The germline gives CDR1 MNHEY, CDR2 SVGAGI.

This sequence joins TRBV5-1 and TRBJ2-1; TRBD2 matches 7 bases. Germline V gives CDR1 SGHRS, CDR2 YFSETQ. The trim removed 0 bases at V and 5 bases at J, leaving 2 bases unmatched. The CDR3 sequence is 14 residues long. The CDR3: CASSLATSDNEQFF. CDR3 coding DNA: TGCGCCAGCAGCTTGGCTACTAGCGACAATGAGCAGTTCTTC.

V and J are TRBV5-1 and TRBJ1-1; no clear D. CDR3 size: 13 residues. The germline gives CDR1 SGHRS, CDR2 YFSETQ. The ends were cut back, 4 bases at V and 4 bases at J, with 11 bases in the middle. For the CDR3, the DNA is TGCGCCAGCAGCCCGCAACAGAGCACTGAAGCTTTCTTT. Encoded protein: CASSPQQSTEAFF.

This clone has only a few counts. The CDR3 protein is CASSYSPGFEAFF. DNA for the CDR3: TGTGCCAGCAGTTACTCTCCGGGGTTTGAAGCTTTCTTT. The V and J genes are TRBV6-5 and TRBJ1-1, with D unresolved. Germline V gives CDR1 MNHEY, CDR2 SVGAGI. V was shortened by 0 bases and J by 7 bases, with 9 bases between the two germline ends. CDR3 length: 13 residues.

The genes are TRBV28 and TRBJ2-2; D is uncertain. Germline V gives CDR1 MDHEN, CDR2 SYDVKM. V dropped 3 bases and J dropped 2 bases, with 4 bases sitting between them. The CDR3 is 13 residues long. CDR3 residues: CASSFSNTGELFF. CDR3 nucleotides: TGTGCCAGCAGTTTCAGTAACACCGGGGAGCTGTTTTTT.

This chain connects TRBV5-8 to TRBJ1-6; D gene ambiguous. The CDR3 contains 14 residues. V was cut by 2 bases and J by 4 bases, with 7 bases left in between. In germline, CDR1 is SGHTS, CDR2 YDEGEE. CDR3 region: CASSLAEYNSPLHF. The CDR3 bases are TGTGCCAGCAGCTTAGCCGAGTATAATTCACCCCTCCACTTT.